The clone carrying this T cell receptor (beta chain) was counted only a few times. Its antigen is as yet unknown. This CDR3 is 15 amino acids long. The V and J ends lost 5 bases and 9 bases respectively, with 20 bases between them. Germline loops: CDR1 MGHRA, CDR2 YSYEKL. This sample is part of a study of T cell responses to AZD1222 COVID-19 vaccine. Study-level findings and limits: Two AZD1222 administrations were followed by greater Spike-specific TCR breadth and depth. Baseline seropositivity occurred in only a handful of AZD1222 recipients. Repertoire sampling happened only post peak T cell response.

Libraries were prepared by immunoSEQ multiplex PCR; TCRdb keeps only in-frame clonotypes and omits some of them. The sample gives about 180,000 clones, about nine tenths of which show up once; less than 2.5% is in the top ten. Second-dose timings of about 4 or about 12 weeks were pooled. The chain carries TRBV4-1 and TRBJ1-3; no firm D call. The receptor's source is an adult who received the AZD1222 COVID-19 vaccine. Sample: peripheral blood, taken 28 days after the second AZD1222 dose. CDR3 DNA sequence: TGCGCCAGCAGCGCCTACAAACCCCCCGGGAGCACCATATATTTT. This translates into CASSAYKPPGSTIYF.